This T cell receptor (beta chain) was documented in a study of T cell responses to AZD1222 COVID-19 vaccine. Concerning this clone itself: The target antigen is unknown.

The CDR3 has 15 residues. Germline-derived CDR1 and CDR2 are MNHEY and SVGAGI. Trimming took off 0 bases at V and 12 bases at J, with 18 bases between the two ends. Study results and caveats: Spike-specific TCR breadth rose after two AZD1222 doses, and depth rose as well.

Libraries were prepared by immunoSEQ multiplex PCR; TCRdb keeps only in-frame clonotypes and omits some of them. In the table there are under 200,000 clones, about 91% of which are singletons. The source of this sequence is an adult who received the AZD1222 COVID-19 vaccine. Here the sequenced sample was peripheral blood, taken 28 days after the second AZD1222 dose. The chain uses TRBV6-5 and TRBJ2-1; no clear D gene. The CDR3 loop is CASSYSNSPVQWQFF. CDR3 sequence (DNA): TGTGCCAGCAGTTACTCGAACAGCCCAGTTCAGTGGCAGTTCTTC.